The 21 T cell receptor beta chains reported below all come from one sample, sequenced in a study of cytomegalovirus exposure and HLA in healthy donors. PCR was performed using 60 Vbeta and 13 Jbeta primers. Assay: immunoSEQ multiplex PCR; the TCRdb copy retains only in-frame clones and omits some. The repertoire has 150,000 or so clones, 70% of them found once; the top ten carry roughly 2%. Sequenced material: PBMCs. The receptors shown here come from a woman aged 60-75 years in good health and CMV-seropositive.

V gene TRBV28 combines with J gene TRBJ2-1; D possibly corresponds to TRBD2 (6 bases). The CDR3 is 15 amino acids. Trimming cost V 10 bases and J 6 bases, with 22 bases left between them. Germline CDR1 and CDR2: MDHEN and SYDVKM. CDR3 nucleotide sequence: TGTGCCACCATAAGGGCGGGGAGAGGTCCCAATGAGCAGTTCTTC. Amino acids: CATIRAGRGPNEQFF.

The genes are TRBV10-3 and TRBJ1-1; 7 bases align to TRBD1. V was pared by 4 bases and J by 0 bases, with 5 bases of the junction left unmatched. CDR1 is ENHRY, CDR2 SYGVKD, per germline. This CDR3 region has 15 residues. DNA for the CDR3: TGTGCCATCAGTGTAACCGGGACAGTGAACACTGAAGCTTTCTTT. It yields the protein CAISVTGTVNTEAFF.

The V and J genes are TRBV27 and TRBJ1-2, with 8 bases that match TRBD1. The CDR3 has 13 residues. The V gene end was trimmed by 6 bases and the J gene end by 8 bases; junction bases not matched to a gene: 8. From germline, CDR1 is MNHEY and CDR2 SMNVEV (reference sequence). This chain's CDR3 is CASRSQGVRGYTF. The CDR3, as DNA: TGTGCCAGCAGGTCACAGGGGGTTCGGGGCTACACCTTC.

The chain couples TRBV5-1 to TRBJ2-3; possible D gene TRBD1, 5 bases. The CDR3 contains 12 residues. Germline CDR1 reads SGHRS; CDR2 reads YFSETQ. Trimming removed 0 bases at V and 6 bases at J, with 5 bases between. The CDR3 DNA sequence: TGCGCCAGCAGCTTGGGACAGGATACGCAGTATTTT. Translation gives CASSLGQDTQYF.

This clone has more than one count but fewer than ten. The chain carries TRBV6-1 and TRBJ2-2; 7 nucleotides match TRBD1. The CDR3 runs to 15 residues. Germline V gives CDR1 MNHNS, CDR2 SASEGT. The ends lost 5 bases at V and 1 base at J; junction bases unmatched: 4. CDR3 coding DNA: TGTGCCAGCAGTACCAACAGGGGGAACACCGGGGAGCTGTTTTTT. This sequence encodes CASSTNRGNTGELFF.

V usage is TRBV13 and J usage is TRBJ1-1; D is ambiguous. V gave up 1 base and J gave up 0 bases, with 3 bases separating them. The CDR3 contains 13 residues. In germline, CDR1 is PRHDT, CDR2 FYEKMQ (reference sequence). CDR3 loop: CASSLAMNTEAFF. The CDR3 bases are TGTGCCAGCAGCTTAGCCATGAACACTGAAGCTTTCTTT.

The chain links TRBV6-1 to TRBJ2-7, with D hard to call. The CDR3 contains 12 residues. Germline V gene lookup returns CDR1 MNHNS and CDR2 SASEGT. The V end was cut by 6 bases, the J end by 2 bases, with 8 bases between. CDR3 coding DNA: TGTGCCAGCAGGCAGACACCCTACGAGCAGTACTTC. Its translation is CASRQTPYEQYF.

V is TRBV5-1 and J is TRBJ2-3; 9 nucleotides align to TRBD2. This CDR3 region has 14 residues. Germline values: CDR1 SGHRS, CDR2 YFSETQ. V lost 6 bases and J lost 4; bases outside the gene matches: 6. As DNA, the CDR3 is TGCGCCAGCAAGCTAGCGGGATTCGCAGATACGCAGTATTTT. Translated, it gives CASKLAGFADTQYF. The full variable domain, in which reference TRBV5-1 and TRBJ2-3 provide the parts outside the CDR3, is KAGVTQTPRYLIKTRGQQVTLSCSPISGHRSVSWYQQTPGQGLQFLFEYFSETQRNKGNFPGRFSGRQFSNSRSEMNVSTLELGDSALYLCASKLAGFADTQYFGPGTRLTVL.

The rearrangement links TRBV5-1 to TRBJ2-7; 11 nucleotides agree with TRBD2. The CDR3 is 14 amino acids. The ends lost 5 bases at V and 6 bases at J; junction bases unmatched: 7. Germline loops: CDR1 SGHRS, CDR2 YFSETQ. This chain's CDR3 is CASRPGLAVSEQYF. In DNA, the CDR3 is TGCGCCAGCAGACCGGGACTAGCGGTCTCCGAGCAGTACTTC.

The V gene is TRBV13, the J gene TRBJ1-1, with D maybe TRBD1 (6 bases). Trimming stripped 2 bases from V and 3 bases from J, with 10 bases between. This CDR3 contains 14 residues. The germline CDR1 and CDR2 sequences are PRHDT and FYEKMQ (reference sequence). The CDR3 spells CASSLLRGYTEAFF. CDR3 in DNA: TGTGCCAGCAGCTTATTGAGGGGGTACACTGAAGCTTTCTTT.

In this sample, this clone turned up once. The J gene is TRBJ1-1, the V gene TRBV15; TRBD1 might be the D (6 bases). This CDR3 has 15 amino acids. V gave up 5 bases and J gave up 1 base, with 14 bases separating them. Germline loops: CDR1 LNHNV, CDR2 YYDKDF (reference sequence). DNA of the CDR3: TGTGCCACCAGCTCCGGAGGGGGGGCGAACACTGAAGCTTTCTTT. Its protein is CATSSGGGANTEAFF.

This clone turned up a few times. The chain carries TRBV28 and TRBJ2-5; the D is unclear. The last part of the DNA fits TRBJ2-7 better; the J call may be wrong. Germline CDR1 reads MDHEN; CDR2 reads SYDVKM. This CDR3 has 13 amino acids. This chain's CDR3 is CASSTASLYEQYF. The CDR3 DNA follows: TGTGCCAGCAGCACCGCCTCCTTATACGAGCAGTACTTC.

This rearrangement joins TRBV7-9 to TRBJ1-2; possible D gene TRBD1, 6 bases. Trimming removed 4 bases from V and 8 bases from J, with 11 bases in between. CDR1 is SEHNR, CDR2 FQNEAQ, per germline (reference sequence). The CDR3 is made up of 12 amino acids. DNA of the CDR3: TGTGCCAGCAGCTCACCCCAGGGGGGCTACACCTTC. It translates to CASSSPQGGYTF.

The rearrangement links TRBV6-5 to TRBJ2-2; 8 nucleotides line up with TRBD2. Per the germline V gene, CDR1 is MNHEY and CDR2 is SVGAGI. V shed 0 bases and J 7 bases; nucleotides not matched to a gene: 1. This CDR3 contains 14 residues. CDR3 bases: TGTGCCAGCAGTTACTCGCGGGAGGTCGGGGAGCTGTTTTTT. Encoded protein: CASSYSREVGELFF.

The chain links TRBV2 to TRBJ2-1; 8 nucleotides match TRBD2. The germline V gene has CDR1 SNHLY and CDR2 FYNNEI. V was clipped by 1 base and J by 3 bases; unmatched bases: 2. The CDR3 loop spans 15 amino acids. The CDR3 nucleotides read TGTGCCAGCAGTGAAGGACTAGCGAGCTACAATGAGCAGTTCTTC. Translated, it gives CASSEGLASYNEQFF.

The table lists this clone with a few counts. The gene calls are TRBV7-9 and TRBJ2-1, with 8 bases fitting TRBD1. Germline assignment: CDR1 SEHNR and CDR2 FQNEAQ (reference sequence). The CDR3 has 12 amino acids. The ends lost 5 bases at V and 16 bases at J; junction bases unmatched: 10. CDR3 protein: CASSLGGQVCFF. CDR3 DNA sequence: TGTGCCAGCAGCCTAGGGGGACAGGTGTGCTTCTTC.

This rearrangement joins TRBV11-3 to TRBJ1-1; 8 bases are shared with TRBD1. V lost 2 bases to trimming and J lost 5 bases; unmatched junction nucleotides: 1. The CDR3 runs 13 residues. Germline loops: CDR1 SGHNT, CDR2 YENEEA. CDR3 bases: TGTGCCAGCAGCTTACGGACAGGGACTGAAGCTTTCTTT. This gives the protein CASSLRTGTEAFF.

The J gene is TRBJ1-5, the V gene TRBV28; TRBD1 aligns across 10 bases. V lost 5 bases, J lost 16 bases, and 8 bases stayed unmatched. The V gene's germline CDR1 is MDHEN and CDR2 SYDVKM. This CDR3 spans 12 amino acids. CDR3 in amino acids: CASSTRTGGLHF. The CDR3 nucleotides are TGTGCCAGCAGTACCCGGACAGGGGGGTTACATTTT.

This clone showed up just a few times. CDR3 in amino acids: CASSQDRAGRVDEQYF. The DNA of the CDR3 is TGTGCCAGCAGCCAAGACCGGGCGGGAAGGGTCGACGAGCAGTACTTC. The rearrangement links TRBV14 to TRBJ2-7; maybe TRBD2 (6 bases). The germline V gene encodes CDR1 SGHDN and CDR2 FVKESK. The CDR3 is made up of 16 amino acids. V lost 0 bases to trimming and J lost 5 bases, with 17 bases between them.

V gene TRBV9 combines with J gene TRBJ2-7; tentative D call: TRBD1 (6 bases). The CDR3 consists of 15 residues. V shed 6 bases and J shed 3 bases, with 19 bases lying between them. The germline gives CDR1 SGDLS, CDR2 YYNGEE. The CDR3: CASTLGAGPIYEQYF. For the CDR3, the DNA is TGTGCCAGCACCTTGGGGGCGGGCCCTATCTACGAGCAGTACTTC.

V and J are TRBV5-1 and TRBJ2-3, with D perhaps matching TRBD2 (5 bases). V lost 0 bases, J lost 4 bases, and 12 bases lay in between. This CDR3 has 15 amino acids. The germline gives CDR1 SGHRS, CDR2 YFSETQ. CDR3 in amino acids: CASSLAGRIADTQYF. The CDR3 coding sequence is TGCGCCAGCAGCTTGGCGGGAAGGATAGCAGATACGCAGTATTTT.